This T cell receptor (beta chain) stems from a study of CD8 T cells in ankylosing spondylitis. One entry per CDR3 protein results from TCRdb running MiXCR on the 5' RACE reads. Of about 360,000 distinct CDR3 sequences listed, around 20% are singletons. V lost 1 base, J lost 1 base, and 5 bases lay in between. The CDR3 has 14 amino acids. The germline V gene encodes CDR1 SGHAT and CDR2 FQNNGV. The V call is TRBV11-2, the J call TRBJ2-1, with D unclear. Source material: blood, either unsorted or a sorted T cell fraction (not recorded which). The source of this sequence is a male donor with ankylosing spondylitis or in good health (not recorded which). The CDR3 region is CASSLVQSYNEQFF. CDR3 in DNA: TGTGCCAGCAGCTTAGTACAGTCCTACAATGAGCAGTTCTTC.